A single sample is the source of the 11 T cell receptor beta chains below, sequenced in a study of T cells in Graves' hyperthyroidism and ophthalmopathy. There were TCR beta CDR3 regions amplified from RNA transcripts. Using the HTBI primer set, a first-round RT-PCR was run on the TCR CDR3. TCRdb recomputed calls from the multiplex PCR reads with MiXCR, one row per CDR3 protein. The sample carries a few hundred thousand distinct CDR3 sequences, approximately 23% recorded once. Sequencing was done on a sample of blood. All receptors derive from a woman between 70 and 85 years old with Graves' ophthalmopathy.

The chain uses TRBV5-1 and TRBJ2-1; D is undetermined. Germline V gene sequence: CDR1 SGHRS, CDR2 YFSETQ. V lost 4 bases to trimming and J lost 3 bases, with 11 bases between them. The CDR3 is 14 residues long. CDR3 DNA: TGCGCCAGCAGCCCACTGGAGCTCTACAATGAGCAGTTCTTC. Encoded protein: CASSPLELYNEQFF.

This rearrangement joins TRBV5-1 to TRBJ2-7, with 9 bases matching TRBD1. The CDR3 extends over 16 amino acids. V lost 4 bases to trimming and J lost 2 bases; unmatched junction nucleotides: 10. Per the germline V gene, CDR1 is SGHRS and CDR2 is YFSETQ. The CDR3 region has the DNA TGCGCCAGCAGCCCGGGCCCGGGACAGGGAGCCTACGAGCAGTACTTC. It codes for CASSPGPGQGAYEQYF.

The chain employs TRBV20-1 and TRBJ2-3, with a tentative D call TRBD2 (6 bases). Germline CDR1 reads DFQATT; CDR2 reads SNEGSKA (reference sequence). V was clipped by 6 bases and J by 1 base, with 17 bases between them. CDR3 length: 15 residues. Here the CDR3 DNA reads TGCAGTGCGACCCGAGGAGGGAGAGGCACAGATACGCAGTATTTT. Protein sequence: CSATRGGRGTDTQYF.

The V and J genes are TRBV7-6 and TRBJ2-1; D is possibly TRBD2 (6 bases). The CDR3 sequence is 15 residues long. Germline V lookup: CDR1 SGHVS, CDR2 FNYEAQ. The V end lost 2 bases, the J end lost 3 bases, and 11 bases lay between the germline ends. The CDR3 region has the DNA TGTGCCAGCAGCTTAACGGGAGCAAACTACAATGAGCAGTTCTTC. This translates into CASSLTGANYNEQFF.

The rearrangement uses TRBV7-8 and TRBJ2-2, with TRBD2 matching over 13 bases. The CDR3 contains 16 residues. Germline V gives CDR1 SGHVS, CDR2 FQNEAQ. The junction had 4 bases not matched to a gene; V was cut back by 3 bases and J by 6 bases. In DNA form, the CDR3 reads TGTGCCAGCAGCTTTACGGGGACTAGCGGGGCCGGGGAGCTGTTTTTT. Translation gives CASSFTGTSGAGELFF.

The rearrangement uses TRBV10-2 and TRBJ2-3; D is possibly TRBD1 (5 bases). CDR1 and CDR2 from the germline V gene are WSHSY and SAAADI. The CDR3 spans 15 residues. With 0 bases removed from V and 3 bases from J, the gap between germline ends came to 10 bases. This CDR3 is CASSESRQGTDTQYF. CDR3 in DNA: TGCGCCAGCAGTGAGTCGCGGCAGGGAACAGATACGCAGTATTTT.

This clonotype has a handful of counts. The gene calls are TRBV7-8 and TRBJ2-7, with D perhaps being TRBD1 or TRBD2 (6 bases each). The CDR3 covers 13 residues. Germline CDR1 and CDR2: SGHVS and FQNEAQ. Trimming took off 8 bases at V and 4 bases at J, with 15 bases between the two ends. CDR3 DNA: TGTGCCAGCGGACCCGGGGGCAGATACGAGCAGTACTTC. This sequence encodes CASGPGGRYEQYF.

CDR3 nucleotide sequence: TGTGCCAGCAGCTTAGATCCTGGGGCCAACGTCCTGACTTTC. Amino acids: CASSLDPGANVLTF. The chain joins TRBV7-8 to TRBJ2-6, with no clear D. Germline loops: CDR1 SGHVS, CDR2 FQNEAQ. Deletions cut 1 base from V and 2 bases from J, with 3 bases between. CDR3 size: 14 residues.

The rearrangement joins TRBV10-3 to TRBJ2-7; possibly TRBD1 for D (6 bases). The CDR3 is made up of 12 amino acids. Germline lookup yields CDR1 ENHRY and CDR2 SYGVKD. The V gene lost 4 bases and the J gene lost 5 bases, with 9 bases spanning the gap. CDR3: CAISGTADEQYF. CDR3 sequence (DNA): TGTGCCATCAGTGGGACAGCGGACGAGCAGTACTTC.

The gene calls are TRBV12-3 or TRBV12-4 and TRBJ1-1; TRBD1 might be the D (5 bases). V lost 2 bases and J lost 3, with 13 bases in between. CDR3 size: 15 residues. CDR3 amino acids: CASSLWQGKDTEAFF. The CDR3, as DNA: TGTGCCAGCAGTTTATGGCAGGGCAAGGACACTGAAGCTTTCTTT.

This clonotype has just a few counts. The gene calls are TRBV12-3 or TRBV12-4 and TRBJ2-1, with TRBD2 matching 10 bases. This CDR3 region has 14 residues. V gave up 3 bases and J gave up 6 bases; unmatched junction bases: 2. The CDR3 coding sequence is TGTGCCAGCAGTTTGCTAGCGGGAGCCAATGAGCAGTTCTTC. Translation: CASSLLAGANEQFF.